The clone carrying this T cell receptor (beta chain) occurred a few times. Its target is unknown. These data are taken from a study of T-cell memory formation after mild COVID-19. Across the whole study: Most TCR clusters belonged to a single donor. Study conclusions and caveats: The pre-infection memory compartment contained some responding clones, suggesting cross-reactive memory joined.

TCRdb ran MiXCR on the 5' RACE reads and lists one entry per CDR3 protein. The sample yields 200,000 to 300,000 distinct CDR3 sequences, about a sixth seen once. The germline gives CDR1 SGHTA, CDR2 FQGNSA. V lost 1 base to trimming and J lost 2 bases, with 13 bases between them. The CDR3 covers 16 residues. The receptor was derived from a man between 18 and 35 years old who had mild COVID-19 (a few samples of this study predate the infection). Cell type and time point are not known. The gene calls are TRBV7-2 and TRBJ2-3; D is perhaps TRBD1 or TRBD2 (5 bases each). The sequenced sample was PBMCs or a T cell subset sorted from them (not recorded which). The CDR3 coding sequence is TGTGCCAGCAGCTTAGTAGGAGGACAAGCCACAGATACGCAGTATTTT. Protein: CASSLVGGQATDTQYF.